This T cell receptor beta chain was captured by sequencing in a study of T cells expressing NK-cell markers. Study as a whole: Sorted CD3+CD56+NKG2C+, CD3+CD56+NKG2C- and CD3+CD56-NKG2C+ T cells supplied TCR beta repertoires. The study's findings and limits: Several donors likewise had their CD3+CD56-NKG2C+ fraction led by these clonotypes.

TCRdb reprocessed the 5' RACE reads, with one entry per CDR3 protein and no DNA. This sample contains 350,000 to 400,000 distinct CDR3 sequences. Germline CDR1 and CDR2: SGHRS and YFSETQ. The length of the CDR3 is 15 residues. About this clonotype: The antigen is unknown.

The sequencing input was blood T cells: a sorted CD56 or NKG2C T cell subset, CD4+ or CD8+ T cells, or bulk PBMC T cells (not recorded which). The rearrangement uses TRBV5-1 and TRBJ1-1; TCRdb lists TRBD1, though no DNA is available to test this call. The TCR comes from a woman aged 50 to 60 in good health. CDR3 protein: CASSPTTDLNTEAFF.